This T cell receptor (beta chain) was obtained from a study of blood T cells in healthy people across ages (dated by TCRdb to the mid-2010s). About the study as a whole: Template switching captured roughly one uniquely barcoded TCR beta cDNA molecule per two T cells in model experiments. To track age-related changes in TCR beta repertoire diversity, the study relied on deep sequencing normalized with unique cDNA molecular identifiers. Donors were grouped into four age groups: young (average 16 years), middle-aged (about 38), aged (approximately 67) and long-lived (82). To avoid experimental bias, donors of different ages were spread randomly across the sequencing lanes. The study analyzed two additional independent replicas of 1 million unique cDNA reads from the same blood draw for two donors, one aged 18 to 30 and one aged 80 or older.

Overall study results and their limits: There was a strong correlation between observed TCR beta diversity and the percentage of naive T cells measured by flow cytometry. Because donor CMV infection status was unknown, age-related changes in expanded clonotypes were potentially confounded. As age increased, observed TCR beta diversity per million T cells dropped in a roughly linear way, and a significant reduction was already evident by age 40. Since profiling was done on bulk unsorted PBMCs, naive and antigen-experienced compartments could not be conclusively compared. Compared with the aged group, more naive CD4+ T cells, fewer expanded clones and increased TCR diversity were shown by the long-lived group, suggesting age selection. Estimates of total diversity based on one million sequenced T cells were considered lower bounds and underestimates.

Details on this clonotype: It has no known antigen specificity. Base quality data are lacking; no much larger clone is found one base away.

CDR1 and CDR2 (MGHRA, YSYEKL) derive from the germline V gene. Including the terminal cysteine and phenylalanine, the CDR3 comprises 15 residues. Here the CDR3 DNA is all that survives: 45 bases in frame from base 1. V has 3 bases trimmed and J has 7 bases trimmed; junction bases matching no gene number 7. Systemically healthy Caucasian individuals from Russia, some 36 in total and aged about 6 to 95 years, were included as donors. Each donor gave roughly 11 milliliters of peripheral blood, drawn into EDTA-treated Vacutainer tubes. PBMCs were isolated by Ficoll-Paque density-gradient centrifugation, with at least 6 million obtained per sample. Total RNA, at least 5.5 micrograms per sample, was extracted from PBMCs with Trizol reagent. For every donor, an aliquot of PBMCs went through flow cytometry to measure the percentages of naive CD45RAhigh/CD27high T cells. The library relied on 5' RACE. The listed sequencing device is Illumina HiSeq 2500. A second PCR of roughly 7 to 11 cycles was performed with a sample-barcoded 5' primer and a J-beta primer mix. A unique molecular identifier was introduced onto each TCR beta cDNA molecule by a template-switch 5' adaptor carrying 12 random nucleotides. At least 2.5 million CDR3-containing paired-end reads were obtained from each sample. The Mint cDNA synthesis kit, primed by a TRBC-specific oligonucleotide, was used to synthesize first-strand cDNA from all RNA. Following uracil-DNA glycosylase treatment, a first 18-cycle PCR with universal primers M1SS and BC2_uni_R was performed on all cDNA. As for how the authors treated the data: For normalization, 1 million high-quality reads were randomly selected from each sample, with every read carrying a distinct molecular identifier. Reads sharing molecular identifiers were discarded rather than binned into consensus sequences. MiTCR, run with a Q25 quality threshold and the strictest error-elimination algorithm, handled CDR3 identification, clonotype clustering and error correction. Lower-bound total TCR beta diversity was estimated with a nonparametric unseen species model using Euler transformation. Through fastp at Q25 and MiXCR, TCRdb rebuilt clones from the public reads, retaining in-frame beta chains. Here each entry gathers all rows of one CDR3 protein and keeps the most common genes and DNA. The V and J calls, along with clone size, are taken from TCRdb and not from the paper's own processing. Recorded for this sample are around 940,000 distinct CDR3 sequences; around 54% of them occurred a single time. Around a fifth of the sample goes to the ten largest clones.

The rearranged chain carries TRBV4-1 and TRBJ1-4; 8 bases in the middle match TRBD1. The TCR comes from a woman aged 55-75 years in good health. Sequencing was performed on blood. CDR3 loop: CASSQLGTGREKLFF. The sequenced DNA is TGCGCCAGCAGCCAGCTAGGGACAGGCCGTGAAAAACTGTTTTTT.